This T cell receptor (beta chain) was retrieved from a study of cytomegalovirus exposure and HLA in healthy donors. This CDR3 spans 15 amino acids. V was pared by 3 bases and J by 6 bases, with 3 bases of the junction left unmatched. Germline-derived CDR1 and CDR2 are MGHRA and YSYEKL. Study-wide points: In vitro assays verified that three CMV-associated chains recognized CMV antigens specifically. HLA alleles were associated with 15,000 to 20,000 TCR beta sequences in a later analysis at 0.05 false discovery rate.

Comments on this clone: Its cognate antigen is unknown.

The PCR used 60 Vbeta and 13 Jbeta primers. Here immunoSEQ multiplex PCR was the method, and the copy in TCRdb shows in-frame clones only, minus some. The sample carries tens of thousands of clones, 60% to 80% recorded once. This clonotype was sampled from a female donor in good health and CMV-seronegative. The source material was PBMCs. V and J are TRBV4-1 and TRBJ2-2; 11 positions agree with TRBD1. This CDR3 reads CASSHWTGGPGELFF. In DNA form, the CDR3 reads TGCGCCAGCAGCCATTGGACAGGGGGCCCCGGGGAGCTGTTTTTT.